A single sample is the source of the 2 T cell receptor beta chains below, sequenced in a study of cytomegalovirus exposure and HLA in healthy donors. PCR amplification relied on 60 Vbeta primers (plus 13 Jbeta primers). The table came from immunoSEQ multiplex PCR; TCRdb's copy has only in-frame clones and leaves some out. The sample table sets out more than 200,000 clones. What was sequenced was PBMCs. The receptors here all came from a woman aged 25 to 39 in good health and CMV-seropositive.

CDR3 bases: TGTGCCAGCAGCCCCCCGGGGATCTATGGCTACACCTTC. Its protein product is CASSPPGIYGYTF. The chain joins TRBV6-5 to TRBJ1-2, with D unclear. The CDR3 runs 13 residues. Germline-derived CDR1 and CDR2 are MNHEY and SVGAGI. V was cut by 6 bases and J by 4 bases, with 12 bases left in between.

The chain recombines TRBV2 with TRBJ1-2, with TRBD1 matching 10 bases. There are 16 residues in the CDR3. V lost 3 bases to trimming and J lost 8 bases; unmatched junction nucleotides: 12. Looked up from germline, CDR1 is SNHLY and CDR2 is FYNNEI. The CDR3: CASSEHPGQGFGGYTF. The CDR3 bases are TGTGCCAGCAGTGAGCATCCGGGACAGGGGTTCGGGGGCTACACCTTC.